This T cell receptor beta chain was documented in a study of T cell changes during pregnancy in multiple sclerosis. V was clipped by 5 bases and J by 5 bases, with 9 bases between them. CDR3 length: 12 residues. Germline loops: CDR1 LNHDA, CDR2 SQIVND (reference sequence). Sequenced by immunoSEQ multiplex PCR; TCRdb stores in-frame clones only, minus some. Counted here are 80,000 to 130,000 clones, around 92% occurring once; the ten biggest clones make up 0.7% to 0.9%. This material consisted of peripheral blood, taken before pregnancy. This clonotype was sampled from a female donor with multiple sclerosis, enrolled in a pregnancy study. This chain joins TRBV19 and TRBJ1-2, with a weak D call TRBD1 (5 bases). This CDR3 reads CASSDSLYGYTF. The CDR3 DNA reads as TGTGCCAGTAGTGACAGTTTATATGGCTACACCTTC.